This T cell receptor beta chain was captured in a study of T-cell reconstitution after alpha-beta-depleted transplantation in children. The CDR3 spans 15 residues. Germline CDR1 and CDR2: SGDLS and YYNGEE. Trimming removed 0 bases at V and 4 bases at J, with 13 bases between. For TCRbeta, the library was prepared with unique molecular identifiers. Each CDR3 protein gets one entry after TCRdb re-called the PCR reads with MiXCR. The table lists some 200,000 distinct CDR3 sequences, 6% to 7% of them singletons. Sample: PBMCs from the stem cell graft donor, taken from the stem cell graft. The sequence was collected from a human donor who donated a stem cell graft to a child with Wiskott-Aldrich syndrome. J is TRBJ1-2 and V is TRBV9; D is unresolved. CDR3 coding DNA: TGTGCCAGCAGCGTAGCGGGAGTGCTAACCTATGGCTACACCTTC. Protein product: CASSVAGVLTYGYTF.